This T cell receptor (beta chain) was sequenced in a study of T cells in Graves' hyperthyroidism and ophthalmopathy. The study, taken as a whole, reports: Clonotypes that were expanded in thyroid above 0.001 mostly appeared in blood too. Prediction of ophthalmopathy progression came a median roughly 6.6 months pre-onset.

A remark on this clonotype: Its target is unknown.

The CDR3 has 14 residues. V dropped 5 bases and J dropped 10 bases, with 18 bases sitting between them. Germline values: CDR1 GTSNPN, CDR2 SVGIG (reference sequence). In the ophthalmopathy cohort, Clinical Activity Score was at least 3, NOSPECS grade at least 4, and duration under 3 months. Each diagnosis drew on symptoms, thyroxine, TRAb, thyroid ultrasound and orbital computed tomography findings. There were TCR beta CDR3 regions amplified from RNA transcripts. The TCR CDR3 first-round RT-PCR relied on the HTBI primer set. TCRdb re-derived calls from the multiplex PCR reads in MiXCR, one entry per CDR3 protein. The table includes about half a million distinct CDR3 sequences, less than 25% detected once.

The TCR sequence derives from a woman aged 70-85 years with Graves' ophthalmopathy. Sequencing used blood. The gene calls are TRBV30 and TRBJ1-6; no reliable D call. CDR3 in DNA: TGTGCCTGGTCGGCAGAGATGGGTGGATCACCCCTCCACTTT. Its protein product is CAWSAEMGGSPLHF.